The 11 T cell receptor beta chains reported below all come from one sample, sequenced in a study of T cell repertoires in cytomegalovirus infection. TCRdb re-analysed the reads in MiXCR, keeping a single row per CDR3 protein. The data show roughly 180,000 distinct CDR3 sequences, approximately 21% seen once. These TCRs are of unknown antigen specificity. The sample here was CD8+ T cells from cultured PBMCs, taken from culture after CMV antigen stimulation. Receptors were obtained from a human donor in good health (CMV status not recorded). Some clones in this sample may be carry-over from other donors' samples.

This clonotype appeared a few times. The J gene is TRBJ2-7, the V gene TRBV7-2; D not certain. Trimming removed 2 bases at V and 3 bases at J, with 5 bases between. The V gene's germline CDR1 is SGHTA and CDR2 FQGNSA. This CDR3 comprises 12 residues. CDR3 loop: CASSLSGYEQYF. The CDR3 region has the DNA TGTGCCAGCAGCTTATCGGGCTACGAGCAGTACTTC.

Ten or more counts support this clonotype. The chain has TRBV4-1 and TRBJ2-7, with D hard to call. V was pared by 4 bases and J by 2 bases, with 18 bases between. CDR3 size: 16 residues. Per the germline V gene, CDR1 is MGHRA and CDR2 is YSYEKL. CDR3 in DNA: TGCGCCAGCAGCCCCGACCCCGGGTCCATGGCCTACGAGCAGTACTTC. This codes for CASSPDPGSMAYEQYF.

At least ten counts were recorded for this clonotype. The CDR3 nucleotides read TGTGCCAGCAGTTTCGGTTCAGGTTTGAACACTGAAGCTTTCTTT. This translates into CASSFGSGLNTEAFF. The chain is built from TRBV6-2 or TRBV6-3 and TRBJ1-1; D gene unclear. The CDR3 runs 15 residues. CDR1 is MNHEY, CDR2 SVGEGT, per germline. Between the trimmed V and J ends, which lost 4 bases and 0 bases, there was a span of 12 bases.

This clonotype came up a few times. The V gene is TRBV28, the J gene TRBJ2-7; TRBD1 matches at 7 bases. J gave up 4 bases and V 6 bases, and 9 bases lay outside the gene matches. CDR1 and CDR2 from the germline V gene are MDHEN and SYDVKM. The CDR3 loop spans 14 amino acids. CDR3 loop: CASRSQGKIYEQYF. CDR3 DNA sequence: TGTGCCAGCAGATCACAGGGGAAAATTTACGAGCAGTACTTC.

This clonotype was found a few times. This chain joins TRBV12-5 and TRBJ1-4; D might be TRBD1 (5 bases). Germline assignment: CDR1 LGHNT and CDR2 FRNRAP. Trimming removed 6 bases at V and 5 bases at J, with 25 bases between. There are 18 residues in the CDR3. The CDR3 nucleotides read TGTGCTAGTGGACCCAACTTAAGGGGTGGAGGAAAAAATGAAAAACTGTTTTTT. It is translated as CASGPNLRGGGKNEKLFF.

V is TRBV7-9 and J is TRBJ1-1, with 8 positions matching TRBD1. The V and J ends lost 10 bases and 5 bases, in that order; junction bases with no gene match: 12. Looked up from germline, CDR1 is SEHNR and CDR2 is FQNEAQ (reference sequence). This CDR3 region has 14 residues. CDR3 region: CATAGGISKTEAFF. CDR3 in DNA: TGTGCCACAGCAGGGGGCATAAGTAAGACTGAAGCTTTCTTT.

This clonotype was seen more than once but under ten times. V and J are TRBV7-9 and TRBJ2-3; 8 bases agree with TRBD1. Germline CDR1 SEHNR, CDR2 FQNEAQ (reference sequence). The ends lost 5 bases at V and 1 base at J; junction bases unmatched: 5. The CDR3 has 15 residues. In nucleotides, the CDR3 is TGTGCCAGCAGCGGACAGGGCACCGGCACAGATACGCAGTATTTT. It encodes CASSGQGTGTDTQYF.

The CDR3 bases are TGTGCCAGCAGCGTCCCTAGGACTAGCGGGCTCACAGATACGCAGTATTTT. It is translated as CASSVPRTSGLTDTQYF. The V and J genes are TRBV2 and TRBJ2-3, with 11 bases aligning to TRBD2. Trimming removed 6 bases from V and 2 bases from J; junction bases left unmatched: 10. This CDR3 contains 17 residues. Germline V gene sequence: CDR1 SNHLY, CDR2 FYNNEI.

This clonotype has more than one count but fewer than ten. The genes are TRBV7-6 and TRBJ1-1; a possible D gene is TRBD1 (5 bases). The CDR3 extends over 15 amino acids. V was shortened by 6 bases and J by 0 bases, with 14 bases between the two germline ends. Germline V CDR1 and CDR2: SGHVS, FNYEAQ. The CDR3 loop reads CASRPRGGVNTEAFF. The CDR3 nucleotides are TGTGCCAGCAGACCCCGGGGGGGGGTGAACACTGAAGCTTTCTTT.

This clonotype was observed a few times. The chain couples TRBV6-2 or TRBV6-3 to TRBJ2-2; TRBD1 matches at 7 bases. With V trimmed by 2 bases and J by 0 bases, 3 bases remained unmatched. Per the germline V gene, CDR1 is MNHEY and CDR2 is SVGEGT. The CDR3 spans 16 residues. The CDR3 here is CASSYPTGSNTGELFF. The CDR3 nucleotides read TGTGCCAGCAGTTACCCGACAGGGTCGAACACCGGGGAGCTGTTTTTT.

This chain uses TRBV5-1 with TRBJ2-1; 8 nucleotides line up with TRBD1. The V segment lost 1 base and the J segment 9 bases; nucleotides outside the gene matches: 9. The germline V gene has CDR1 SGHRS and CDR2 YFSETQ. The CDR3 is made up of 15 amino acids. CDR3: CASSLTGGPLIEQFF. CDR3 DNA sequence: TGCGCCAGCAGCTTGACAGGGGGGCCTCTCATTGAGCAGTTCTTC.